This record covers a single T cell receptor beta chain. Its specificity is unknown. Following RNA extraction, reverse transcription yielded cDNA that acted as the sequencing template. Produced via immunoSEQ multiplex PCR; TCRdb's table is partial and in-frame only. The data contain 120,000 or so clones, about 46% of them singletons. The sample belongs to a study of CD8+ T cells in alopecia areata. Study conclusions and caveats: Normal skin contains resident alphabeta T cells, and these are also sequenced in scalp samples.

The J segment lost 4 bases and the V segment lost 3 bases, leaving 14 bases of the junction unmatched. Germline assignment: CDR1 SNHLY and CDR2 FYNNEI. CDR3 length: 18 amino acids. The chain joins TRBV2 to TRBJ2-1, with 8 positions matching TRBD1. The sequence came from a human donor with alopecia areata. Material: NKG2D-low CD8+ T cells sorted from blood. CDR3 coding DNA: TGTGCCAGCAGTGAGGATCGGGACAGGACCTCCGAGTACAATGAGCAGTTCTTC. Amino acids: CASSEDRDRTSEYNEQFF. The variable domain in full, with the rest retrieved from reference TRBV2 and TRBJ2-1, is EPEVTQTPSHQVTQMGQEVILRCVPISNHLYFYWYRQILGQKVEFLVSFYNNEISEKSEIFDDQFSVERPDGSNFTLKIRSTKLEDSAMYFCASSEDRDRTSEYNEQFFGPGTRLTVL.